These 27 T cell receptor beta chains share one sample of origin, sequenced in a study of regulatory T cells in long-lasting Graves disease. The time point here: newly diagnosed GD, antithyroid drugs for less than 3 months. Preparation of the TCR library used RNA extracted from PBMCs. In building TCR beta libraries, iRepertoire HTBI primers were used together with Arm-PCR of CDR3 regions. TCRdb processed the multiplex PCR reads anew with MiXCR; each CDR3 protein has one entry. The table shows over 500,000 distinct CDR3 sequences, with 15% to 20% occurring only once. The sample also formed part of further work on T cells in Graves' hyperthyroidism and ophthalmopathy.

Sequencing was performed on peripheral blood mononuclear cells (PBMCs), taken at new diagnosis, from a patient treated with antithyroid drugs. These receptors were taken from a man aged 18 to 30 with Graves disease.

The V and J genes are TRBV5-1 and TRBJ2-3; TRBD2 aligns across 7 bases. The V and J ends lost 3 bases and 0 bases, in that order; junction bases with no gene match: 7. From germline, CDR1 is SGHRS and CDR2 YFSETQ. CDR3 length: 16 residues. CDR3 DNA sequence: TGCGCCAGCAGCTCTGGGACTACCCTTAGCACAGATACGCAGTATTTT. This codes for CASSSGTTLSTDTQYF.

This clonotype was seen at least ten times. The CDR3 spells CASSYPRDPYLSYNEQFF. DNA of the CDR3: TGTGCCAGCAGTTACCCCCGAGACCCCTACTTATCCTACAATGAGCAGTTCTTC. The chain joins TRBV6-2 or TRBV6-3 to TRBJ2-1, with D uncertain. Germline CDR1 reads MNHEY; CDR2 reads SVGEGT. V was cut by 2 bases and J by 1 base, with 18 bases left in between. The CDR3 is made up of 18 amino acids.

This clonotype was seen a few times. The V call is TRBV29-1, the J call TRBJ2-3, with a possible D match to TRBD2 (5 bases). In germline, CDR1 is SQVTM, CDR2 ANQGSEA. V was pared by 4 bases and J by 0 bases, with 23 bases between. CDR3 size: 18 residues. CDR3 protein: CSVVLGLLEALSTDTQYF. In nucleotides, the CDR3 is TGCAGCGTTGTATTGGGCCTGTTGGAGGCCCTTAGCACAGATACGCAGTATTTT.

As regards this clonotype: This sequence may be a read error, since a much larger clone differs from it by one base. The chain joins TRBV11-1 to TRBJ2-5; D may correspond to TRBD1 or TRBD2 (6 bases each). The CDR3 runs 14 residues. Trimming removed 5 bases from V and 2 bases from J, with 12 bases in between. Germline CDR1 is SGHAT and CDR2 is FQDESV (reference sequence). The CDR3 DNA follows: TGTGCCAGCAGCACGGGGGCCATACAAGAGACCCAGTACTTC. Protein: CASSTGAIQETQYF.

This clonotype was seen many times. V is TRBV6-1 and J is TRBJ2-5; D is unclear. Trimming stripped 0 bases from V and 2 bases from J, with 7 bases between. The CDR3 is 14 amino acids. Germline CDR1 is MNHNS and CDR2 is SASEGT. CDR3 coding DNA: TGTGCCAGCAGTGAAGCAGGCAGACAAGAGACCCAGTACTTC. Amino acid sequence: CASSEAGRQETQYF.

The table lists this clonotype with a count of one. This chain uses TRBV5-1 with TRBJ1-2; weak D call: TRBD1 (6 bases). With 5 bases removed from V and 0 bases from J, the gap between germline ends came to 14 bases. CDR3 length: 15 amino acids. Germline CDR1 is SGHRS and CDR2 is YFSETQ. In DNA form, the CDR3 reads TGCGCCAGCAGGGAAGTAGGACAGCCTAACTATGGCTACACCTTC. It yields the protein CASREVGQPNYGYTF.

The sample holds many counts of this clonotype. V is TRBV7-9 and J is TRBJ1-2; tentatively, D is TRBD1 (5 bases). CDR1 SEHNR and CDR2 FQNEAQ come from the germline V gene (reference sequence). Trimming left V 0 bases short and J 4 bases short, with 12 bases between. The CDR3 spans 15 residues. The DNA for the CDR3 is TGTGCCAGCAGCTTAGCGCTGGAGGGGCTCTATGGCTACACCTTC. Residues: CASSLALEGLYGYTF.

This clonotype came up once. Given a much more abundant clone one base away, this may be a read error. No DNA is shown, since the ends of the CDR3 on it are uncertain; the CDR3 is the one TCRdb lists. This chain connects TRBV29-1 to TRBJ2-1; the DNA was not compared with TRBD1, the D call given in the table. The CDR3 sequence runs 15 residues, both termini included. CDR1 and CDR2 (germline): SQVTM, ANQGSEA. The CDR3: CSVVGGGSGHNEQSF.

This clonotype was counted a few times. A clone one base away is much larger, so this may be a read error. The final CDR3 position lacks the conserved phenylalanine or tryptophan, pointing to a likely read error. The V gene is TRBV3-1, the J gene TRBJ1-1; D is unclear. This CDR3 contains 11 residues. V was trimmed by 3 bases and J by 1 base, leaving 0 bases between them. Germline V gene lookup returns CDR1 LGHDT and CDR2 YNNKEL (reference sequence). CDR3 amino acids: CASSQNTEAFL. CDR3 bases: TGTGCCAGCAGCCAGAACACTGAAGCTTTCCTT.

This rearrangement joins TRBV19 to TRBJ2-3; possibly TRBD2 for D (5 bases). Per the germline V gene, CDR1 is LNHDA and CDR2 is SQIVND (reference sequence). Trimming took off 9 bases at V and 2 bases at J, with 18 bases between the two ends. The length of the CDR3 is 15 residues. The CDR3 nucleotides read TGTGCCAGCCGGGGTCGGGGTATTCCCACAGATACGCAGTATTTT. Its protein product is CASRGRGIPTDTQYF.

Concerning this clonotype itself: A read error is possible here, since a much larger clone lies one base away. The V and J genes are TRBV6-1 and TRBJ2-7; tentative D call: TRBD1 (7 bases). Germline V gene data show CDR1 as MNHNS and CDR2 as SASEGT. CDR3 length: 13 amino acids. CDR3 DNA: TGTGCCAGCAAACGCGACAGGGAGGCCTCGCCGTGCTTC. Translating gives CASKRDREASPCF.

This clonotype was recorded many times. J is TRBJ1-3 and V is TRBV3-1; unclear D gene. The CDR3 has 15 residues. Trimming took 0 bases from V and 0 from J, leaving 6 bases between them. Germline V CDR1 and CDR2: LGHDT, YNNKEL (reference sequence). In DNA, the CDR3 is TGTGCCAGCAGCCAAGACATCTTCTCTGGAAACACCATATATTTT. This sequence encodes CASSQDIFSGNTIYF.

In its sample, this clonotype was seen a few times. The gene calls are TRBV9 and TRBJ2-3; weak D call: TRBD2 (5 bases). This CDR3 region has 17 residues. Germline loops: CDR1 SGDLS, CDR2 YYNGEE. Trimming left V 0 bases short and J 0 bases short, with 14 bases between. This CDR3 is CASSVVGSDTSTDTQYF. CDR3 nucleotides: TGTGCCAGCAGCGTAGTGGGTAGCGACACTAGCACAGATACGCAGTATTTT.

This clonotype appeared many times. The rearrangement joins TRBV6-1 to TRBJ1-5; maybe TRBD1 (5 bases). This CDR3 has 14 amino acids. Per germline, CDR1 MNHNS and CDR2 SASEGT. Trimming stripped 7 bases from V and 5 bases from J, with 15 bases between. In DNA, the CDR3 is TGTGCCAGCACGGGCCGAGGGGAACATCAGCCCCAGCATTTT. This translates into CASTGRGEHQPQHF.

This clonotype was counted only a few times. Since the CDR3 does not end with the conserved phenylalanine or tryptophan, this likely comes from a read error. The DNA is left out, because the CDR3 cannot be placed on it with certainty; the CDR3 is given as TCRdb lists it. V is TRBV10-1 and J is TRBJ2-4; no DNA check was done on the table's D call, TRBD1. CDR1 is WNHNN and CDR2 is SYGVQD in the germline V gene (reference sequence). Counting both end residues, the CDR3 totals 16 amino acids. The CDR3 loop is CASSENLGDSKIRFGP.

This clonotype was observed a few times. The chain uses TRBV9 and TRBJ2-1; TRBD1 aligns across 10 bases. This CDR3 spans 16 amino acids. Germline V CDR1 and CDR2: SGDLS, YYNGEE. Unmatched junction bases numbered 2, after V lost 0 bases and J lost 2 bases. In DNA, the CDR3 is TGTGCCAGCAGCGTAGGACAGGGGGCGGCCTACAATGAGCAGTTCTTC. It specifies CASSVGQGAAYNEQFF.

This clonotype was recorded at least ten times. The chain joins TRBV19 to TRBJ2-2; no clear D gene. The germline CDR1 and CDR2 sequences are LNHDA and SQIVND (reference sequence). The CDR3 contains 12 residues. Between the trimmed V and J ends, which lost 3 bases and 7 bases, there was a span of 6 bases. CDR3 nucleotide sequence: TGTGCCAGTAGTATTATTGGCGGGGAGCTGTTTTTT. It is translated as CASSIIGGELFF.

CDR3 in DNA: TGTGCCAGCAGCCAACCCCTGACAGGGGATTACAATGAGCAGTTCTTC. Translated, it gives CASSQPLTGDYNEQFF. This sequence joins TRBV6-1 and TRBJ2-1; 8 positions agree with TRBD1. CDR3 size: 16 residues. With V trimmed by 6 bases and J by 4 bases, 11 bases remained unmatched. Germline lookup yields CDR1 MNHNS and CDR2 SASEGT.

This clonotype was seen ten or more times. The rearrangement joins TRBV30 to TRBJ2-3, with TRBD2 matching 9 bases. V shed 3 bases, J shed 2 bases, and the junction held 3 bases outside the gene matches. CDR1 GTSNPN and CDR2 SVGIG come from the germline V gene (reference sequence). CDR3 length: 14 amino acids. CDR3 region: CAWSGGRATDTQYF. The CDR3 bases are TGTGCCTGGAGCGGCGGGAGGGCCACAGATACGCAGTATTTT.

To note about this clonotype: One end of the junction does not line up with germline, which may come from a read error. This sequence joins TRBV30 and TRBJ1-3; 12 bases are a match to TRBD1. The CDR3 extends over 16 amino acids. Germline V gene data show CDR1 as GTSNPN and CDR2 as SVGIG (reference sequence). The CDR3 bases are TGTGCCTGGAGTGCCGGGACAGGGGGCACTGGAAGCACCATATATTTT. Translating it yields CAWSAGTGGTGSTIYF. Full variable domain (missing parts from reference TRBV30 and TRBJ1-3): SQTIHQWPATLVQPVGSPLSLECTVEGTSNPNLYWYRQAAGRGLQLLFYSVGIGQISSEVPQNLSASRPQDRQFILSSKKLLLSDSGFYLCAWSAGTGGTGSTIYFGEGSWLTVV.

V and J are TRBV27 and TRBJ2-1; possibly TRBD1 or TRBD2 for D (5 bases each). TRBJ2-5 matches the DNA end more closely, so the J call is doubtful. Germline CDR1 reads MNHEY; CDR2 reads SMNVEV (reference sequence). The CDR3 has 16 amino acids. The chain's CDR3 is CASSLGWGRIQETQYF. CDR3 sequence (DNA): TGTGCCAGCAGTTTGGGGTGGGGGAGAATCCAAGAGACCCAGTACTTC.

Regarding this clonotype: Since a much larger clone is just one base distant, this may be a read error. The chain carries TRBV6-9 and TRBJ2-7; tentative D call: TRBD2 (6 bases). The CDR3 spans 13 residues. V dropped 2 bases and J dropped 3 bases, with 8 bases sitting between them. Germline lookup yields CDR1 MNHGY and CDR2 SVAAGI. CDR3 in amino acids: CASSYRGFYEQYF. The CDR3 bases are TGTGCCAGCAGTTATCGGGGGTTCTACGAGCAGTACTTC.

The CDR3 DNA follows: TGCAGTGCTAGAACTTCTACAGGGGGTTATACTGAAGCTTTCTTT. This encodes CSARTSTGGYTEAFF. The V and J genes are TRBV20-1 and TRBJ1-1; 8 bases map to TRBD1. CDR3 length: 15 amino acids. J was trimmed by 5 bases and V by 2 bases; bases with no gene match: 10. Per the germline V gene, CDR1 is DFQATT and CDR2 is SNEGSKA (reference sequence).

This clonotype was detected only a few times. The chain links TRBV29-1 to TRBJ2-7; D remains ambiguous. Germline V lookup: CDR1 SQVTM, CDR2 ANQGSEA. V lost 4 bases to trimming and J lost 1 base, with 11 bases between them. The CDR3 covers 13 residues. The CDR3 sequence is CSVVTATSYEQYF. The DNA for the CDR3 is TGCAGCGTTGTAACAGCGACTTCCTACGAGCAGTACTTC.

The chain couples TRBV20-1 to TRBJ2-5; D remains unclear. Deletions cut 6 bases from V and 2 bases from J, with 13 bases between. The CDR3 covers 13 residues. Germline loops: CDR1 DFQATT, CDR2 SNEGSKA (reference sequence). The chain's CDR3 is CSAVHPPQETQYF. The CDR3 DNA sequence: TGCAGTGCGGTCCATCCGCCACAAGAGACCCAGTACTTC.

The rearrangement links TRBV20-1 to TRBJ1-1; no clear D gene. The CDR3 loop spans 14 amino acids. V was cut by 2 bases and J by 3 bases, with 13 bases left in between. Germline-derived CDR1 and CDR2 are DFQATT and SNEGSKA (reference sequence). The CDR3 reads CSARLMVDDTEAFF. The CDR3 bases are TGCAGTGCTAGACTTATGGTTGACGACACTGAAGCTTTCTTT.

In its sample, this clonotype was seen a few times. This chain joins TRBV29-1 and TRBJ2-3, with D possibly being TRBD1 or TRBD2 (6 bases each). Trimming cost V 3 bases and J 0 bases, with 13 bases left between them. This CDR3 is built from 15 residues. Germline V gene sequence: CDR1 SQVTM, CDR2 ANQGSEA. The CDR3 loop is CSVEGRGESTDTQYF. The DNA for the CDR3 is TGCAGCGTTGAGGGAAGGGGGGAAAGCACAGATACGCAGTATTTT.